The entry below describes one TCR beta chain. Which antigen it targets is not known. The sample holds no much larger clone one base away, and base qualities are not on file. The sample belongs to a study of cytomegalovirus exposure and HLA in healthy donors (dated by TCRdb to about 2017). Notes on the research overall: In an earlier analysis of several hundred of the donors, under 300 Gb of sequence data and approximately 120 million unique TCR beta sequences from 150 million to 200 million T cells were reported. Approximately 310 gigabases of sequencing data and around 80 million unique TCR sequences made up an early release that covered around 640 HLA-typed donors. Among the roughly 410 genotyped donors, 75% to 90% belonged to the genetic ancestry cluster associated with self-reported Caucasian donors. The aim of the study was to test whether cataloging public T cell receptors could identify signatures of past pathogen exposure. Using immunosequencing, the study profiled T cell repertoires from 666 subjects and related those repertoires to cytomegalovirus serostatus. In addition to the first cohort of hundreds of subjects, a separate validation cohort of some 120 different subjects was used. To predict cytomegalovirus infection status, the study brought together high-throughput TCR immunosequencing, statistical association of individual TCRs with disease status, and machine learning. A later analysis re-analyzed previously published TCR beta repertoires from roughly 690 donors and added high-resolution HLA genotyping to study TCR occurrence patterns. In the later analysis, no new phenotypic data were used to find candidate immune exposures; instead, reliance was placed on TCR beta sequences and their occurrence across donors. In an earlier analysis of roughly 600 of the donors, high-throughput TCR beta sequencing was used to judge whether each TCR beta V gene segment behaved as functional or pseudogenic. Donor age, sex, ethnicity and CMV serostatus were collected together with the repertoire data. A later genetic analysis took genome-wide SNP genotypes for about three fifths of the 666 donors and used that subset as a discovery cohort. All discovery cohort repertoires had been generated on a single sequencing platform. HLA typing included class I and class II loci at four-digit resolution. The number of donors typed differed by locus, with roughly 620-630 for A, B, C, DRB1 and DQB1, roughly 520 for DQA1, about 610 for DPA1, and some 440 for DPB1. Five DR-DQ haplotypes were handled as single units for association and clustering because linkage in the cohort was strong. Among roughly 400 genotyped donors of the cohort, an average of around 240,000 unique TCR beta nucleotide sequences was sequenced per donor, of which 15% to 20% were non-productive. Here is what the overall study found, with its caveats: In a later genetic analysis, fewer N-insertions in productive TCRs were reported among donors in an Asian-associated ancestry cluster than the 666-donor mean. According to the authors, the approach could potentially be generalized to other disease states and immunological phenotypes. The study gave a list of about 160 TCR beta chains associated with cytomegalovirus. In a later analysis, TCR association rates were found to vary across HLA loci, with the most associated TCRs seen for DRB1 alleles and the fewest for HLA-C alleles. In a later analysis, HLA-associated TCR beta chains were found to be more clonally expanded and to have lower generation probabilities than equally common non-associated chains. A cluster of highly shared sequence variants was judged likely to represent a technical artifact of the sequencing pipeline. The classifier was reported to diagnose cytomegalovirus status with high specificity and sensitivity in both the original cohort and the validation cohort. A later genetic analysis associated a missense DCLRE1C variant with V-gene and J-gene trimming of TCR beta chains, and an independent cohort replicated the association. Roughly uniform sequencing depth across donors was assumed in presence/absence analyses, although this assumption may not hold. The only immune exposure information available for the cohort was CMV serostatus. Most TCR sequences were seen in very few donors, while some public TCRs were found in many individuals. Linkage disequilibrium might explain the correlated functional status among segregating V segments, but an unknown experimental factor could not be ruled out. Strong co-occurrence of HLA alleles, especially DR and DQ, made assigning TCR associations to individual alleles difficult. Because HLA typing was unavailable for some donors at each locus, only the typed subset was used in association tests. Some IMGT-functional V segments, including TRBV6-2 and TRBV6-3, could not be told apart with the 87-base-pair reads, so those segments were excluded. This cohort had only TCR beta chains sequenced, and the lack of alpha or paired-chain data limited which features could be detected. An earlier analysis of 587 of the donors showed that most TCR beta V segments appeared in productive rearrangements either about 87% or about 30% of the time, which broadly matched IMGT annotations. Because counts were too low, roughly 17 rarely observed V segments, including chromosome 9 orphons, were left out of the earlier analysis of over 550 of the donors. A further reported finding was that TCR beta sequences accurately predicted the HLA-A and HLA-B alleles for most subjects in the first cohort. In a later analysis, most CMV-associated TCR beta chains were found to appear HLA-restricted, with HLA associations seemingly driven largely by CMV exposure. In vitro tests confirmed that a few of the cytomegalovirus-associated TCR beta chains recognize cytomegalovirus antigens. In a later analysis, several top co-occurrence clusters were reported to appear linked to parvovirus B19, influenza, CMV and Epstein-Barr virus. In a later analysis, 15,000 to 20,000 TCR beta sequences were associated with specific HLA alleles at a false discovery rate of 0.05.

Library preparation was by the immunoSEQ multiplex PCR assay. The multiplex PCR relied on a mix of 60 forward primers for TCR Vbeta segments and 13 reverse primers for TCR Jbeta segments. The CDR3 region of rearranged TCR beta genes was amplified from genomic DNA by a multiplex PCR assay. The amplified TCR beta libraries were sequenced on the Illumina HiSeq System as 87-base-pair reads. Processing in the source paper ran as follows. A later analysis counted 65 million to 90 million unique TCR beta chains across the 666 repertoires, and 10 million to 12 million of these chains were shared by at least two donors. A nearest-neighbor algorithm error-corrected the raw reads and collapsed the reads into unique sequences, merging closely related sequences to remove PCR and sequencing errors. To assign V, D and J gene segments, CDR3 sequences were aligned to IMGT reference sequences. For a sequence to be retained, a match of at least six nucleotides to both a V gene segment and a J gene segment was required. A rearrangement was called productive if the CDR3 had no stop codons and remained in frame with V and J, and every other rearrangement was called non-productive. CDR3 was defined by IMGT convention, running from the second conserved V-encoded cysteine to the conserved J-encoded phenylalanine. In an earlier analysis of roughly 610 of the donors, sequences lacking an unambiguous match to a single V gene segment were excluded. In an earlier analysis of 587 of the donors, a V segment was called functional when productive rearrangements were above 56.7%, and segregating when the standard deviation between donors exceeded 5%. A statistical classification framework was built for diagnosing cytomegalovirus status from the catalog of TCR beta chain sequences. In a later analysis, TCR nucleotide sequences were compared against IMGT/GENE-DB human TR gene sequences so that V and J genes could be assigned. In a later analysis, CDR3 sequences and most-parsimonious VDJ recombination scenarios were assigned using the TCRdist pipeline. In a later analysis, every TCR beta chain was defined by the combination of its CDR3 amino acid sequence and its V-gene family, and reads without a unique V-gene family were dropped. In a later analysis, some 600 highly shared, low-generation-probability nucleotide sequences were removed to address suspected cross-contamination and a sequencing artifact. A later analysis calculated a clonal expansion index for each public chain from normalized within-repertoire ranks of inferred template counts. A later analysis computed generation probabilities with a VDJ recombination model fitted to out-of-frame rearrangements, and checked the results against IGoR. In a later analysis, TCR-TCR, TCR-HLA and TCR-CMV co-occurrence was scored with hypergeometric tests, and a repertoire-size bias correction was applied to TCR pairs. To estimate false discovery rates, a later analysis permuted the HLA or CMV assignments 20 times. In a later analysis, co-occurring TCRs were grouped using DBSCAN, with TCRdist sequence similarity added in when clustering inside HLA-allele-positive subsets. For co-occurrence clustering, repertoires with fewer than 30,000 or more than 120,000 public chains were excluded, along with five repertoires with anomalous nucleotide sharing. Not all clones reach the TCRdb copy of this immuneACCESS table, which keeps in-frame sequences only. Checked studies attribute under half of the gap to unresolved V genes and leave the rest unexplained. D and trimming come from the DNA, and the V and J calls and clone size come from that table. The sample table shows about 180,000 clones, and 65% to 85% are seen once. The top ten clonotypes cover about 1.4% of the sample.

The cohort comprised approximately 700 healthy bone marrow donors. At the time of sampling, every cohort member was nominally healthy, though immune exposures that went unrecorded were likely present. The donor tested CMV seropositive, placing the donor among the approximately 310 seropositive members of the cohort. Each donor provided a peripheral blood sample, and peripheral blood mononuclear cells were used for TCR beta sequencing. Genomic DNA extraction from the blood cell samples was performed with the Qiagen DNeasy Blood Extraction Kit. Trimming removed 6 bases from V and 5 bases from J; the gene matches leave 2 bases unexplained. CDR1 and CDR2, per the germline V gene, are MNHEY and SVGAGI. The CDR3 has 14 amino acids, counting the end cysteine and phenylalanine. Here the CDR3 DNA is all that survives: 42 bases in frame from base 1.

This TCR derives from a girl aged 10-17 years in good health and CMV-seropositive. The rearrangement joined TRBV6-5 to TRBJ2-5, with 14 bases aligning to TRBD2. The sequenced sample consisted of PBMCs. The bases are TGTGCCAGCAGATGGACTAGCGGGGGGGAGACCCAGTACTTC. Its coded protein is CASRWTSGGETQYF.